The T cell receptor (beta chain) described here comes from a study of T cell responses to AZD1222 COVID-19 vaccine. Background on the study: Timing groups of about 4 and about 12 weeks for second doses were pooled. Study-wide results and caveats: Of spike-specific TCRs, nearly half reportedly target regions left unmutated in variants. Repertoire sampling happened only post peak T cell response.

Comments on this clone: Its antigen is undetermined.

The CDR3 sequence is 16 residues long. Per the germline V gene, CDR1 is SGHRS and CDR2 is YFSETQ. Unmatched junction bases numbered 13, after V lost 4 bases and J lost 5 bases. Here immunoSEQ multiplex PCR was the method, and the copy in TCRdb shows in-frame clones only, minus some. The data hold approximately 150,000 clones, with about nine tenths observed a single time. This clonotype was obtained from an adult in good health. Sample: peripheral blood, taken on day 0 of AZD1222 vaccination. The rearrangement joins TRBV5-1 to TRBJ2-3, with TRBD2 identical over 7 bases. Written as DNA, the CDR3 is TGCGCCAGCAGCCTAGCCGGGACTACCTATGGAGATACGCAGTATTTT. Translated: CASSLAGTTYGDTQYF.